This T cell receptor (beta chain) is drawn from a study of T cell responses to AZD1222 COVID-19 vaccine. CDR3 length: 15 residues. CDR1 is KGHDR and CDR2 is SFDVKD in the germline V gene. V lost 4 bases and J 2 bases, leaving 12 bases between the germline ends. As concerns this clone: Its target is not known.

General study results and limits: Seropositivity was recorded at baseline in only 6 or 7 AZD1222 recipients.

TCRdb's copy holds only in-frame clones and misses some; the assay was immunoSEQ multiplex PCR. Here the sample spans around 190,000 clones, approximately 90% being singletons. The sample in question was peripheral blood, obtained 28 days after the second AZD1222 dose. This TCR derives from an adult who received the AZD1222 COVID-19 vaccine. The chain employs TRBV24-1 and TRBJ2-3; TRBD1 is a possible D gene (5 bases). CDR3 protein: CATSEAGIATDTQYF. DNA for the CDR3: TGTGCCACCAGTGAGGCAGGGATTGCCACAGATACGCAGTATTTT.